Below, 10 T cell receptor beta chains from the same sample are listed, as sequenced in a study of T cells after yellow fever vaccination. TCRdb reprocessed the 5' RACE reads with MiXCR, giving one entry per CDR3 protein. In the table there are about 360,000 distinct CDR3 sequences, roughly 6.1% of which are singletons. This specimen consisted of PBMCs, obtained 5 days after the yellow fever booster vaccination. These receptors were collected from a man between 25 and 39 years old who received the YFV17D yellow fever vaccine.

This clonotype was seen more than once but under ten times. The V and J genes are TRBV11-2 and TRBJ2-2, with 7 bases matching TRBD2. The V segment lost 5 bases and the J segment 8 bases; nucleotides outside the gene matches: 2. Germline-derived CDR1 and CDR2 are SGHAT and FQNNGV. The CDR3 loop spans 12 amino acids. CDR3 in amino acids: CASSKGGGELFF. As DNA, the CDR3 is TGTGCCAGCAGCAAGGGAGGGGGGGAGCTGTTTTTT.

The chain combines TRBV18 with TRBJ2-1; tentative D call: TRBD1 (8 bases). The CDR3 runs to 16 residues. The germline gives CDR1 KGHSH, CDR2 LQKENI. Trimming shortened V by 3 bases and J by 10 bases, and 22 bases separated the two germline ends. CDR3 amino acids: CASSPSAPTGGAEQFF. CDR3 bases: TGTGCCAGCTCACCCTCGGCTCCCACAGGGGGGGCGGAGCAGTTCTTC.

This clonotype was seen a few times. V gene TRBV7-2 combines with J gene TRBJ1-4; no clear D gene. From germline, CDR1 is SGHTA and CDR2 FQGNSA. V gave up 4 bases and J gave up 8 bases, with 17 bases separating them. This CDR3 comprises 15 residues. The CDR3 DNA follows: TGTGCCAGCAGCTCACCGGGTGGGAGGGTAGAAAAACTGTTTTTT. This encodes CASSSPGGRVEKLFF. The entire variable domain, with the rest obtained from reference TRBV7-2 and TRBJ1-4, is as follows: GAGVSQSPSNKVTEKGKDVELRCDPISGHTALYWYRQSLGQGLEFLIYFQGNSAPDKSGLPSDRFSAERTGGSVSTLTIQRTQQEDSAVYLCASSSPGGRVEKLFFGSGTQLSVL.

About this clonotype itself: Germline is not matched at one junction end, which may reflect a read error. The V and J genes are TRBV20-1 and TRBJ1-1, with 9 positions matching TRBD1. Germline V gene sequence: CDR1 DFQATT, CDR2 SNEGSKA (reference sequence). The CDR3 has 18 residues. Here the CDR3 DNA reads TGCTGTGCCAGACTGTCCGTTGCGGGACAGGGCTGGGGCACTGAAGCTTTCTTT. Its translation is CCARLSVAGQGWGTEAFF.

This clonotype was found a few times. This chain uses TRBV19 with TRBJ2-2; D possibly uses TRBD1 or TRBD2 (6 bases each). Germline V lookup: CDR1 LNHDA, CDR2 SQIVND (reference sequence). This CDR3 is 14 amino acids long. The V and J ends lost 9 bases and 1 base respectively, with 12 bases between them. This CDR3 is CASRQEGNTGELFF. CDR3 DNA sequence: TGTGCCAGCAGACAGGAGGGGAACACCGGGGAGCTGTTTTTT.

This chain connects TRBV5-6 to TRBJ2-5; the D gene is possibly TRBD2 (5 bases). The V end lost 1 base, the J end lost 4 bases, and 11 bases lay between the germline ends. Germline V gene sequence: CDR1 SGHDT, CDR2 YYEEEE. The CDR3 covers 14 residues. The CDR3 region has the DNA TGTGCCAGCAGCTTGAAAGGACTCCGAGAGACCCAGTACTTC. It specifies CASSLKGLRETQYF.

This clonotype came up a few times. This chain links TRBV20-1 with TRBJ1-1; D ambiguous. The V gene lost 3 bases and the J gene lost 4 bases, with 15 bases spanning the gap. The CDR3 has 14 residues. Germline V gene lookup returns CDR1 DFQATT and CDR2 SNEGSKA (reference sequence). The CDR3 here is CSASFRMAGTEAFF. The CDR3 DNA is TGCAGTGCTAGTTTCCGGATGGCTGGCACTGAAGCTTTCTTT.

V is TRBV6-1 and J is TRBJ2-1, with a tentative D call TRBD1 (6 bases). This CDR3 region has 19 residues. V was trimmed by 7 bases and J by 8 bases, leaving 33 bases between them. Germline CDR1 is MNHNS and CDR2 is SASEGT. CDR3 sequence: CASTYVRTGLGGRVHEQFF. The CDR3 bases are TGTGCCAGCACCTACGTTCGAACTGGCCTAGGGGGAAGGGTACATGAGCAGTTCTTC.

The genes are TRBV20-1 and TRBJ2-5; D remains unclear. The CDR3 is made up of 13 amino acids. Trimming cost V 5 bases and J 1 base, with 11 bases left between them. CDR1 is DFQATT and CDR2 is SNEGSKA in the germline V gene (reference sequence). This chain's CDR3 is CSAVLSTQETQYF. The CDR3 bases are TGCAGTGCTGTCCTTTCAACCCAAGAGACCCAGTACTTC.

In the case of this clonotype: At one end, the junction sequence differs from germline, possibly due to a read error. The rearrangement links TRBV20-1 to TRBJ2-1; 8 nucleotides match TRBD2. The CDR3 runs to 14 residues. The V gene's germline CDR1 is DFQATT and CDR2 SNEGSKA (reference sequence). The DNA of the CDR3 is TGCATTGCTAGCACTAGCGGATTCCTCAATGAGCAGTTCTTC. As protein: CIASTSGFLNEQFF.